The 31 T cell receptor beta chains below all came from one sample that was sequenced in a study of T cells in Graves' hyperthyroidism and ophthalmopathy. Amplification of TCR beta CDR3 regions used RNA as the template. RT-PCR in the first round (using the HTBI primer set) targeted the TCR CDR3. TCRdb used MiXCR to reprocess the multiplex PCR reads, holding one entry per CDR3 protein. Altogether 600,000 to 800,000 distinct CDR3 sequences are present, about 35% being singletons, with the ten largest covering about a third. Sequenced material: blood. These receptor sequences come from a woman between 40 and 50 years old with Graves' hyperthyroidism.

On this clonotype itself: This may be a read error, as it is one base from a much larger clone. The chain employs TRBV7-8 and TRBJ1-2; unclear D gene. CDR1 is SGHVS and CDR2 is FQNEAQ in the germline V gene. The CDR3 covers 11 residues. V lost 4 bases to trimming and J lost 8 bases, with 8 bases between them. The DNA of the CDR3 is TGTGCCAGCAGCTGGGTCGAGGGCTACACCTTC. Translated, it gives CASSWVEGYTF.

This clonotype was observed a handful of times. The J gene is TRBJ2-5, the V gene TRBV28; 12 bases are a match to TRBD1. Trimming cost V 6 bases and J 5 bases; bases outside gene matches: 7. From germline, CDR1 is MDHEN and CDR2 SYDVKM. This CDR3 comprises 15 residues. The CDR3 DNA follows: TGTGCCAGCAGGCCCGGGACAGGGGGCTGGGAGACCCAGTACTTC. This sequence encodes CASRPGTGGWETQYF.

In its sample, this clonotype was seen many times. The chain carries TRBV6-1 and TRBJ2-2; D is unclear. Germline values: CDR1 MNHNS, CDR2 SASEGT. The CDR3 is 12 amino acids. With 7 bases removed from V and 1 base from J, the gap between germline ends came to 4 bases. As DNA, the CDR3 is TGTGCCAGCAAGAGGAACACCGGGGAGCTGTTTTTT. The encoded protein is CASKRNTGELFF.

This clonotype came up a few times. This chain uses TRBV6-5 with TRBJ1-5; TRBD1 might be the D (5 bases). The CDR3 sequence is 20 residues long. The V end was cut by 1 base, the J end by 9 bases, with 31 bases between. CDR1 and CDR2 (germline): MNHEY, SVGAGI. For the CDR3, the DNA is TGTGCCAGCAGTTACTGGAAATACAACTCAGGGAGAATAACCTATGGGCCCCAGCATTTT. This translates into CASSYWKYNSGRITYGPQHF.

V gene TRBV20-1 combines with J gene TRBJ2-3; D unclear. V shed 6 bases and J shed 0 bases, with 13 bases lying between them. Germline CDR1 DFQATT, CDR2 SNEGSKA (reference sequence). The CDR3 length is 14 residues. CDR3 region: CSARGPVSTDTQYF. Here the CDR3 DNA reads TGCAGTGCCCGTGGACCGGTTAGCACAGATACGCAGTATTTT.

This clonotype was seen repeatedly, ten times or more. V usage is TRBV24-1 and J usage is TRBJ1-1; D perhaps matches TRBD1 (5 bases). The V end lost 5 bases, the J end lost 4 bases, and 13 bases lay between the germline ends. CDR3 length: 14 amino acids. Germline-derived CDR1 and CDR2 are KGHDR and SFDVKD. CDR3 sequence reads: CATSGRGRGTEAFF. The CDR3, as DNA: TGTGCCACCAGTGGAAGGGGAAGGGGCACTGAAGCTTTCTTT.

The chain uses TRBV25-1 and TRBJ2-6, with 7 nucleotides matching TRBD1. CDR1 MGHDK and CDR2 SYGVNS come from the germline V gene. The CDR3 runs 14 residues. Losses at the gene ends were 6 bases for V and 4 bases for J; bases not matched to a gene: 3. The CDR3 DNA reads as TGTGCCAGCAGGGAGACAGGGGGGGCCAACGTCCTGACTTTC. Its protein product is CASRETGGANVLTF.

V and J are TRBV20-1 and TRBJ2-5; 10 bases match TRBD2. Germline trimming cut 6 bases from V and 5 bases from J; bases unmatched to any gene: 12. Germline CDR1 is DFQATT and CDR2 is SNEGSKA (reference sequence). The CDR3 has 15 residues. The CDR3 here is CSARSGRGQRETQYF. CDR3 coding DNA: TGCAGTGCCCGGAGCGGGAGGGGCCAGAGGGAGACCCAGTACTTC.

This CDR3 reads CASSPVGNTQYF. CDR3 coding DNA: TGCGCCAGCAGCCCGGTGGGGAATACGCAGTATTTT. The chain employs TRBV5-1 and TRBJ2-3; D uncertain. The V gene lost 4 bases and the J gene lost 7 bases, with 10 bases spanning the gap. The CDR3 contains 12 residues. The germline gives CDR1 SGHRS, CDR2 YFSETQ.

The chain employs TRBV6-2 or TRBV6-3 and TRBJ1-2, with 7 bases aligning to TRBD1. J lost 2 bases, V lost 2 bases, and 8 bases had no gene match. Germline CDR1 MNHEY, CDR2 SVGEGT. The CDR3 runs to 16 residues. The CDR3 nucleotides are TGTGCCAGCAGTTACCAACAGGGGATAGCGAACTATGGCTACACCTTC. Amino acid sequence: CASSYQQGIANYGYTF.

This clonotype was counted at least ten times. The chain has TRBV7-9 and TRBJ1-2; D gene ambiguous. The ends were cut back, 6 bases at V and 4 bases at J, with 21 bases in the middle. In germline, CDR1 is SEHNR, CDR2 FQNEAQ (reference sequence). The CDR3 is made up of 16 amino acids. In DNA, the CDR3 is TGTGCCAGCAGTGAACCGTCGGCGTGGACTCTCTATGGCTACACCTTC. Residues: CASSEPSAWTLYGYTF.

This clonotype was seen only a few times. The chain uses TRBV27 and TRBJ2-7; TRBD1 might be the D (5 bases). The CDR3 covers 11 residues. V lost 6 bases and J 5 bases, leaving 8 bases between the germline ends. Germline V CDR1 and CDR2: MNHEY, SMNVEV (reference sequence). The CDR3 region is CASRQAHEQYF. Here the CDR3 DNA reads TGTGCCAGCAGACAGGCTCACGAGCAGTACTTC.

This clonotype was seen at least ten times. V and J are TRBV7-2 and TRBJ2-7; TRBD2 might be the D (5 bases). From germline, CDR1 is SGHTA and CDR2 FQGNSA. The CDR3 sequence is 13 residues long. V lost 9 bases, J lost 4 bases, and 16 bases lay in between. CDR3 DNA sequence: TGTGCCAGTACTGTTTATCGAGGGTACGAGCAGTACTTC. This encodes CASTVYRGYEQYF.

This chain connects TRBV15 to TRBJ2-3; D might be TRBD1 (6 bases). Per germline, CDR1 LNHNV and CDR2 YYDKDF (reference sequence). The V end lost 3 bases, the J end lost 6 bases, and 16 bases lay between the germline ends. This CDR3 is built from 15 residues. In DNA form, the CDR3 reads TGTGCCACCAGCAGCCAAGACGATGGACAGGATACGCAGTATTTT. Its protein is CATSSQDDGQDTQYF.

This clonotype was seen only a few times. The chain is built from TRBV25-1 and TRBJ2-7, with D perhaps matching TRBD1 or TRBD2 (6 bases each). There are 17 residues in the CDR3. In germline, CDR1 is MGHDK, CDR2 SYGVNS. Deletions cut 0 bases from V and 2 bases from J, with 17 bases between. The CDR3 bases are TGTGCCAGCAGTGAATATTGGGGGGCAGCCGGGGCCTACGAGCAGTACTTC. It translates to CASSEYWGAAGAYEQYF.

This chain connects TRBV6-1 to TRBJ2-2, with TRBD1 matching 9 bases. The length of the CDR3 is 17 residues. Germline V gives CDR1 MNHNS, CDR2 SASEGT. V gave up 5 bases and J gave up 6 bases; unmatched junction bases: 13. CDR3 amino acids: CASSPRRGQGRSGELFF. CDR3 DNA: TGTGCCAGCAGTCCCCGGCGCGGACAGGGGAGGTCCGGGGAGCTGTTTTTT.

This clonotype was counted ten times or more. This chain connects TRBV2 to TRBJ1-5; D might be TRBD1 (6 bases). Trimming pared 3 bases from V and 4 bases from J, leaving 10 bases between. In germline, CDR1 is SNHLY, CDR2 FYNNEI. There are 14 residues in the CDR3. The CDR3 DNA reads TGTGCCAGCAGTGACAGGGGAGAAAATCAGCCCCAGCATTTT. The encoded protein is CASSDRGENQPQHF.

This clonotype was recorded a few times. The CDR3 here is CSAVGTSGSDEQYF. Here the CDR3 DNA reads TGCAGTGCTGTTGGGACTAGCGGGAGCGACGAGCAGTACTTC. J is TRBJ2-7 and V is TRBV20-1; TRBD2 agrees at 14 bases. This CDR3 comprises 14 residues. Germline assignment: CDR1 DFQATT and CDR2 SNEGSKA (reference sequence). With V trimmed by 5 bases and J by 5 bases, 5 bases remained unmatched.

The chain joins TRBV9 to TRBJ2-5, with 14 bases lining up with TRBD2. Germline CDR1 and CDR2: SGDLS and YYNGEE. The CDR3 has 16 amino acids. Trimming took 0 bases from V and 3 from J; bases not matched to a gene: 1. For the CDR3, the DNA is TGTGCCAGCAGCGTAGCGGGACTAGCGGGAGAAGAGACCCAGTACTTC. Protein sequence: CASSVAGLAGEETQYF.

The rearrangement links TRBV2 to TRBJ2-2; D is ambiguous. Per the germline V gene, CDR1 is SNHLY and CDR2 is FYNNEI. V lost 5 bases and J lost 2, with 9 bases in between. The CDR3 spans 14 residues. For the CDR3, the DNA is TGTGCCAGCAGTCAATTCATTAACACCGGGGAGCTGTTTTTT. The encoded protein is CASSQFINTGELFF.

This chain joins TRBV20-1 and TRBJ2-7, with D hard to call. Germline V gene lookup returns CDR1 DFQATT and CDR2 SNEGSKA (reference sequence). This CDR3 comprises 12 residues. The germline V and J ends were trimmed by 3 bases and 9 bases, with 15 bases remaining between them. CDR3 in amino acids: CSASYSYLGQYF. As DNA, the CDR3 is TGCAGTGCTAGTTACAGTTATCTTGGGCAGTACTTC.

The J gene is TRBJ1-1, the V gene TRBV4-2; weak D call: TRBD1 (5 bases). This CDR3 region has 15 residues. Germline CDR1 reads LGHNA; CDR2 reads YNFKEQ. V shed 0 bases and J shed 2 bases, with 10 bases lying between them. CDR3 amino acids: CASSQDLQGNTEAFF. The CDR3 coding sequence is TGTGCCAGCAGCCAAGATCTCCAGGGTAACACTGAAGCTTTCTTT.

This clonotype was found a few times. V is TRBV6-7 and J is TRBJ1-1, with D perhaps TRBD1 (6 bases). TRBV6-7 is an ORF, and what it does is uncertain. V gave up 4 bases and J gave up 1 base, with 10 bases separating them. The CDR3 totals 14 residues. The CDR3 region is CASSLYRENTEAFF. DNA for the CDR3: TGTGCCAGCAGTTTATACAGGGAGAACACTGAAGCTTTCTTT.

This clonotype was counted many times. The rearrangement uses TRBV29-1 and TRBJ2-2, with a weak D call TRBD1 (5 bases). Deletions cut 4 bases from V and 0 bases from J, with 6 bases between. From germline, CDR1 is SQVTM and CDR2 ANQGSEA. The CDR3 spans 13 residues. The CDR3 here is CSVAGSNTGELFF. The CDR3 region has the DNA TGCAGCGTTGCAGGGTCGAACACCGGGGAGCTGTTTTTT.

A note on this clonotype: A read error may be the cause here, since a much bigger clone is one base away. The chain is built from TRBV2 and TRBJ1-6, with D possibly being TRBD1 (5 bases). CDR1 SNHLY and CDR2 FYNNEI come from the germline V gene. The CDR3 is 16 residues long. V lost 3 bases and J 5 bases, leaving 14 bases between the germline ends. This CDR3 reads CASSDPGTANNSPLHF. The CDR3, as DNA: TGTGCCAGCAGTGACCCCGGGACCGCTAATAATTCACCCCTCCACTTT. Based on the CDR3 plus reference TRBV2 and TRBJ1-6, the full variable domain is EPEVTQTPSHQVTQMGQEVILRCVPISNHLYFYWYRQILGQKVEFLVSFYNNEISEKSEIFDDQFSVERPDGSNFTLKIRSTKLEDSAMYFCASSDPGTANNSPLHFGNGTRLTVT.

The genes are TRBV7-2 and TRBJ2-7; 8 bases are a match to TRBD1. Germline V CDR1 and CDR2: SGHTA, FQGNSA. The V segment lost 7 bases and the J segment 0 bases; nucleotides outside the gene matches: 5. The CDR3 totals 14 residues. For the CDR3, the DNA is TGTGCCAGCAAACAGGGACAGGTCTCCTACGAGCAGTACTTC. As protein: CASKQGQVSYEQYF. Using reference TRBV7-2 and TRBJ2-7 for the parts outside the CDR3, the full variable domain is GAGVSQSPSNKVTEKGKDVELRCDPISGHTALYWYRQSLGQGLEFLIYFQGNSAPDKSGLPSDRFSAERTGGSVSTLTIQRTQQEDSAVYLCASKQGQVSYEQYFGPGTRLTVT.

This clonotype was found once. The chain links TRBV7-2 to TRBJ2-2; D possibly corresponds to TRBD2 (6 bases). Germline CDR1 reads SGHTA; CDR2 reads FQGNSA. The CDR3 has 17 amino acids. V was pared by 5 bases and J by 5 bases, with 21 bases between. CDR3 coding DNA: TGTGCCAGCAGCCAAGTCTCTCCGGGACTGAGAACCGGGGAGCTGTTTTTT. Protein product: CASSQVSPGLRTGELFF.

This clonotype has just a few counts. CDR3 sequence reads: CASSRKGVHTDTQYF. The CDR3, as DNA: TGTGCCAGCAGCAGGAAGGGGGTACACACAGATACGCAGTATTTT. J is TRBJ2-3 and V is TRBV10-3, with a tentative D call TRBD1 (6 bases). The CDR3 spans 15 residues. Trimming cost V 10 bases and J 2 bases, with 19 bases left between them. Germline V gene lookup returns CDR1 ENHRY and CDR2 SYGVKD.

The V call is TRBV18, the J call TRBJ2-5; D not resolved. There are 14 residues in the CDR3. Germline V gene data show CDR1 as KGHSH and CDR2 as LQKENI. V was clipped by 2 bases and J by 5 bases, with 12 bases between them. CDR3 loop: CASSPGGAWETQYF. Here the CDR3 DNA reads TGTGCCAGCTCACCAGGTGGAGCTTGGGAGACCCAGTACTTC.

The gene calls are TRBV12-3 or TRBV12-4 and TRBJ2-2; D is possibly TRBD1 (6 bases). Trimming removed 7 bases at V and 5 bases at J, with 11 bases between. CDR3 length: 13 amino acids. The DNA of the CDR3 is TGTGCCAGCACCAGGGGTGGGACCGGGGAGCTGTTTTTT. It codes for CASTRGGTGELFF.

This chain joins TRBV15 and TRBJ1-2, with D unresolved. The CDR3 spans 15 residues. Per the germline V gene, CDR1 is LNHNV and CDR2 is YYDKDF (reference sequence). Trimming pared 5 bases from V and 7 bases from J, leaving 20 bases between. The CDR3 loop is CATSFSKGGYGGYTF. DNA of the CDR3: TGTGCCACCAGCTTCTCAAAAGGTGGCTACGGTGGCTACACCTTC.